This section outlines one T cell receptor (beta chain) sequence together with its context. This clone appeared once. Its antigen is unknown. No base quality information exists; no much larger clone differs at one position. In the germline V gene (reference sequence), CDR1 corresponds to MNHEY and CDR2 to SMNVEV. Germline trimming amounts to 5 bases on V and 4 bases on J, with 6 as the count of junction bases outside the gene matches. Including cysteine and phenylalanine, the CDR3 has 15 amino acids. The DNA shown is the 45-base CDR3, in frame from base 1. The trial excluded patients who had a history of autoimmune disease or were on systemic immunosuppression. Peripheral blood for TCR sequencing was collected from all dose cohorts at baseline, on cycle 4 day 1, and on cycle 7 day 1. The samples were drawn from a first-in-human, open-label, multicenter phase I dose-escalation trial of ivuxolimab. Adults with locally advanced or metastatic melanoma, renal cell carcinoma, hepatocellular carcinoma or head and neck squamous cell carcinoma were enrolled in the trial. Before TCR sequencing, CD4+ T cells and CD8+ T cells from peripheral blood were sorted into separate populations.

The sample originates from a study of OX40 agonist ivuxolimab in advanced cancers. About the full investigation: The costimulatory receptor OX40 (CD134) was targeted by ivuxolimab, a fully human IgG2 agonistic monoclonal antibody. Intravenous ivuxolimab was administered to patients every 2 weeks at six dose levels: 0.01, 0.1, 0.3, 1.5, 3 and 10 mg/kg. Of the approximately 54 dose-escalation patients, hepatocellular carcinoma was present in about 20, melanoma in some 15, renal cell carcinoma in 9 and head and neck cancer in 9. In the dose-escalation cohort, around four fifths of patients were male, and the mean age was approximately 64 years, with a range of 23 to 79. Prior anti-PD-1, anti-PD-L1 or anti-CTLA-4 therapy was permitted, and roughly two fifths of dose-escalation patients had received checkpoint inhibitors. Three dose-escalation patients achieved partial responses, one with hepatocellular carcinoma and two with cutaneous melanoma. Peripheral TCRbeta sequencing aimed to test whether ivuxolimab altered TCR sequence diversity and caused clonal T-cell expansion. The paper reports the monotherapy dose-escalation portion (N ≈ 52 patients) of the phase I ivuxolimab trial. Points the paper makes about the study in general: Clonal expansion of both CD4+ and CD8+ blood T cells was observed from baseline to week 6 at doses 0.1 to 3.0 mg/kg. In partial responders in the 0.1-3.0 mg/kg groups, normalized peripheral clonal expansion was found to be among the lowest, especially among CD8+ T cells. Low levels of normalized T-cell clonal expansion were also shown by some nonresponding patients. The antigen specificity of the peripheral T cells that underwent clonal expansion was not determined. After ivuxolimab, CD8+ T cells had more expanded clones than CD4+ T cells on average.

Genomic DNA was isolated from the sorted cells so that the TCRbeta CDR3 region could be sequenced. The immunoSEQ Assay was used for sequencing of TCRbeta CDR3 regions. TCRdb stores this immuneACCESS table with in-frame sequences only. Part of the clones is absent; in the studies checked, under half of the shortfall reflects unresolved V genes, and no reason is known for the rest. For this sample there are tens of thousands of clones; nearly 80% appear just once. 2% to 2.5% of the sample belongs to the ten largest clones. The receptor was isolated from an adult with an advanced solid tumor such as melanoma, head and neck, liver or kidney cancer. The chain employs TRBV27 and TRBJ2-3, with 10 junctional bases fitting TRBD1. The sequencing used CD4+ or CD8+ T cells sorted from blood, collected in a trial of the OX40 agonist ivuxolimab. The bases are TGTGCCAGCAGTCGGACAGGGGGGATCCCAGATACGCAGTATTTT. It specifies CASSRTGGIPDTQYF.